The present T cell receptor (beta chain) was sequenced within a study of early stage breast cancer tumors. Study-level information: Most of the 16 invasive tumors were ER+, PR+ and HER2-. Among some 12 ER+/PR+/HER2- tumors, eight were ductal, four lobular. General study results and limits: In most of the 16 patients, blood comparison separated tumor from normal breast.

For this clone: The antigen remains unidentified.

Blood replicates held 0.5 ug DNA, tumor or normal breast approximately 1.5 ug, two each. Libraries were prepared by immunoSEQ multiplex PCR; TCRdb keeps only in-frame clonotypes and omits some of them. The table has some 75,000 clones, more than 65% seen once. The CDR3 covers 14 residues. The germline CDR1 and CDR2 sequences are SGHTA and FQGNSA. Trimming cost V 3 bases and J 6 bases, with 15 bases left between them. The receptor was derived from a person aged 55 to 75 with breast cancer. V usage is TRBV7-2 and J usage is TRBJ2-7; perhaps TRBD1 as D (5 bases). Sequencing input: blood. Written as DNA, the CDR3 is TGTGCCAGCAGCTTCGGGTCAGGGTCGGGCGAGCAGTACTTC. It translates to CASSFGSGSGEQYF. Full variable domain (missing parts from reference TRBV7-2 and TRBJ2-7): GAGVSQSPSNKVTEKGKDVELRCDPISGHTALYWYRQSLGQGLEFLIYFQGNSAPDKSGLPSDRFSAERTGGSVSTLTIQRTQQEDSAVYLCASSFGSGSGEQYFGPGTRLTVT.